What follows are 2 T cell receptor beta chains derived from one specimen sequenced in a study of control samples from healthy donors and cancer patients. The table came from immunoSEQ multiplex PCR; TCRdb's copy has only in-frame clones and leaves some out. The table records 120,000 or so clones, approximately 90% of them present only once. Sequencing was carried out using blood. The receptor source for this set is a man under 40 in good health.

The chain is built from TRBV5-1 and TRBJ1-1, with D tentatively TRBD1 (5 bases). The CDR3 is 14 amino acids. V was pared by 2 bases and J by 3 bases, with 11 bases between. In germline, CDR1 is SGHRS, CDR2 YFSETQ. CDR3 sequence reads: CASSFSAGDTEAFF. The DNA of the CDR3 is TGCGCCAGCAGCTTCAGCGCGGGGGACACTGAAGCTTTCTTT.

The CDR3 is CASSRGGTGTEQYF. CDR3 nucleotide sequence: TGCGCCAGCAGCCGAGGGGGGACAGGGACCGAGCAGTACTTC. This rearrangement joins TRBV4-1 to TRBJ2-7; the match to TRBD1 covers 9 bases. V gave up 4 bases and J gave up 6 bases; unmatched junction bases: 7. The CDR3 contains 14 residues. In germline, CDR1 is MGHRA, CDR2 YSYEKL.